The entry that follows covers one TCR beta chain sequence. This entry comes from a study of glioma-infiltrating T cells after dendritic cell vaccination. Time point described: after dendritic cell vaccination, including at tumor progression/relapse. PBMC sampling occurred before vaccination, two weeks after the third dose, and at progression. The method was immunoSEQ multiplex PCR; TCRdb's version includes in-frame clones alone and lacks a portion of them. The sample carries around 78,000 clones, around 85% recorded once. CDR1 and CDR2 (germline): SGHRS, YFSETQ. The V end lost 0 bases, the J end lost 6 bases, and 13 bases lay between the germline ends. The CDR3 consists of 15 residues.

This sample comprised blood, obtained after dendritic cell vaccination. V is TRBV5-1 and J is TRBJ2-1, with TRBD2 as a possible D gene (7 bases). The origin of this receptor is a human donor with glioblastoma. The CDR3 spells CASSLAAGEGNEQFF. DNA for the CDR3: TGCGCCAGCAGCTTGGCGGCAGGGGAGGGCAATGAGCAGTTCTTC.